Described below is a single TCR beta chain sequence and its context. The antigen remains unidentified. The source of the sample is a study of Ad26.COV2.S vaccination and SARS-CoV-2 variants. Treatment of the sample: 19 received Ad26.COV2.S at low or high dose, single or two shots; roughly 5 received placebo; per-sample allocation not given. Sampling took place 63 days after the first vaccine or placebo injection. Notes on the study in general: After vaccination, reports described spike-specific CD8+ and CD4+ T cell responses as showing substantial breadth.

Profiled with immunoSEQ multiplex PCR; TCRdb holds only in-frame clones, not every one. Of about 280,000 clones detected, around 87% appear once; the ten largest clones hold over 2.5%. The CDR3 length is 15 residues. Germline CDR1 is MDHEN and CDR2 is SYDVKM. V lost 6 bases, J lost 6 bases, and 10 bases stayed unmatched. This receptor was taken from a person between 18 and 65 years old who received the Ad26.COV2.S COVID-19 vaccine or a placebo. V usage is TRBV28 and J usage is TRBJ1-5, with 8 bases matching TRBD1. Sequencing was performed on peripheral blood, taken in a trial of Ad26.COV2.S vaccine versus placebo. CDR3 nucleotides: TGTGCCAGCAGCCCCCAGGGGGCAGGAGTTCAGCCCCAGCATTTT. Residues: CASSPQGAGVQPQHF.